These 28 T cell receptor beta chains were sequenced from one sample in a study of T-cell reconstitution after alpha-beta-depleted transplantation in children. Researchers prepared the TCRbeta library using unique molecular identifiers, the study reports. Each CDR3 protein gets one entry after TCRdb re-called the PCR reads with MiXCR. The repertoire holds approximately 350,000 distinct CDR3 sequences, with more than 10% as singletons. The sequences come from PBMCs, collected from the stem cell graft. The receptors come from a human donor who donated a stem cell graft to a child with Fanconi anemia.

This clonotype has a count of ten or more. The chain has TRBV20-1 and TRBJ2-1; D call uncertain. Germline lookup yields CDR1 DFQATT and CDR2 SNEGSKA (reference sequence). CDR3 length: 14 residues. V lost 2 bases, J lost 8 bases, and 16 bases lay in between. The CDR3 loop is CSARSPQELDEQFF. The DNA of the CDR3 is TGCAGTGCTAGATCCCCCCAGGAGCTAGATGAGCAGTTCTTC.

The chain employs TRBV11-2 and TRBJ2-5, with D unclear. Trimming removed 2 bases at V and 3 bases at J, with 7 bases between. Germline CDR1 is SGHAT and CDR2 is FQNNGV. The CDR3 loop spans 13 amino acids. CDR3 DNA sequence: TGTGCCAGCAGCTTATCTTCCGAAGAGACCCAGTACTTC. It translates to CASSLSSEETQYF. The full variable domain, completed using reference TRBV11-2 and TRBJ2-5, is EAGVAQSPRYKIIEKRQSVAFWCNPISGHATLYWYQQILGQGPKLLIQFQNNGVVDDSQLPKDRFSAERLKGVDSTLKIQPAKLEDSAVYLCASSLSSEETQYFGPGTRLLVL.

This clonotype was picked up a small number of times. The CDR3 DNA reads TGTGCCAGCAGATTTCTCGACGAAGGGTATGGTGAAGCTTTCTTT. Translating gives CASRFLDEGYGEAFF. The gene calls are TRBV6-2 or TRBV6-3 and TRBJ1-1; D not certain. The ends were cut back, 6 bases at V and 7 bases at J, with 21 bases in the middle. The V gene's germline CDR1 is MNHEY and CDR2 SVGEGT. This CDR3 is 15 amino acids long.

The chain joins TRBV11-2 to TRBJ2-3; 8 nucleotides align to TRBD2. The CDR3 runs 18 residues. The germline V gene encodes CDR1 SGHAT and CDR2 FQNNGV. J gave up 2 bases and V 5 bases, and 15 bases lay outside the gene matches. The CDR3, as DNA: TGTGCCAGCAGCCCCATTAGTATTAGGACTAGCTACACAGATACGCAGTATTTT. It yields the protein CASSPISIRTSYTDTQYF.

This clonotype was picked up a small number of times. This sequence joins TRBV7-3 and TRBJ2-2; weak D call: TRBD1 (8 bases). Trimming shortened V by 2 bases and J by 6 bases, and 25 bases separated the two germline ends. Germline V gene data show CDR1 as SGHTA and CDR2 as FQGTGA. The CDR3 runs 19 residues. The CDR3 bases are TGTGCCAGCAGCTTATGGGGACCGAAGAGGACAGGGAGGGCCGGGGAGCTGTTTTTT. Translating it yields CASSLWGPKRTGRAGELFF.

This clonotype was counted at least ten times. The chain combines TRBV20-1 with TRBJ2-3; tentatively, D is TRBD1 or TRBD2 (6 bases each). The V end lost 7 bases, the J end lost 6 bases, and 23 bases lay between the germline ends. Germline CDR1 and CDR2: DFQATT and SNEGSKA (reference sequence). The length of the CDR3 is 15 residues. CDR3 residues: CSGEVGTPTGDTQYF. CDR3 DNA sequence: TGCAGTGGGGAGGTGGGGACACCAACCGGGGATACGCAGTATTTT.

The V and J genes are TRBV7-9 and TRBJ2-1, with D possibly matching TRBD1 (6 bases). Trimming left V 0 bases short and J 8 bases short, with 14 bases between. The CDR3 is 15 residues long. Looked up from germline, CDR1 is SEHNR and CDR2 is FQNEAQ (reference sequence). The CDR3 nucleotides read TGTGCCAGCAGCTTAGCTGGAACAGGGCCGGATGAGCAGTTCTTC. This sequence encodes CASSLAGTGPDEQFF.

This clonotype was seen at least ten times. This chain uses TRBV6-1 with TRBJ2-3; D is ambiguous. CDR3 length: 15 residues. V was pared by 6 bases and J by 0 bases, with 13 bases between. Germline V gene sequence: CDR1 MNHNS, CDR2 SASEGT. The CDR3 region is CASRSQPSSTDTQYF. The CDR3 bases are TGTGCCAGCAGATCACAGCCTTCTAGCACAGATACGCAGTATTTT.

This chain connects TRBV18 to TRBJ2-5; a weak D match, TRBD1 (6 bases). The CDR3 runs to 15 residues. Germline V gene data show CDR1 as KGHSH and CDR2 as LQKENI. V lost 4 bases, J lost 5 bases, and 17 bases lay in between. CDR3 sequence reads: CASSLTSGDAETQYF. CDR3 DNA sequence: TGTGCCAGCTCACTGACTTCAGGGGATGCGGAGACCCAGTACTTC.

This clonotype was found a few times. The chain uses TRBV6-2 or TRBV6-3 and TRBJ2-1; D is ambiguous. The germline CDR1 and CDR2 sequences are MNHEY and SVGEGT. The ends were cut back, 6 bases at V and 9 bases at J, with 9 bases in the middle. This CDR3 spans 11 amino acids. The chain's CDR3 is CASSRKGEQFF. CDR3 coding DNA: TGTGCCAGCAGCCGGAAGGGTGAGCAGTTCTTC.

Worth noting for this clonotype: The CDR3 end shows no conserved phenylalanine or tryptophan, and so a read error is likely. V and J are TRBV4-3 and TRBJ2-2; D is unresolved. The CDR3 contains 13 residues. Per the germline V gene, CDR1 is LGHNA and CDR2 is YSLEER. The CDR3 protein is CASTQGPTGELFS. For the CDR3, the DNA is TGCGCCAGCACCCAAGGGCCCACCGGGGAGCTGTTTTCT.

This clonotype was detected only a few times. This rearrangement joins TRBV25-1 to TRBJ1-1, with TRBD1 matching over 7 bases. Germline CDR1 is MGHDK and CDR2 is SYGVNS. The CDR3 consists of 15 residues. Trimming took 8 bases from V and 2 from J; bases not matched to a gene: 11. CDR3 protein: CASLRDREDNTEAFF. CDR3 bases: TGTGCCAGCCTCCGGGACAGAGAAGATAACACTGAAGCTTTCTTT.

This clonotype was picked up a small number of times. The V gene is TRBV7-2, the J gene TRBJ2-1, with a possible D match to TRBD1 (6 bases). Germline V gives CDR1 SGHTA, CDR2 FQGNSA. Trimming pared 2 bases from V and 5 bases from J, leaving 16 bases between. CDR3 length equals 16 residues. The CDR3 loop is CASSLKIGQPNNEQFF. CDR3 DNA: TGTGCCAGCAGCTTAAAAATTGGACAGCCCAACAATGAGCAGTTCTTC.

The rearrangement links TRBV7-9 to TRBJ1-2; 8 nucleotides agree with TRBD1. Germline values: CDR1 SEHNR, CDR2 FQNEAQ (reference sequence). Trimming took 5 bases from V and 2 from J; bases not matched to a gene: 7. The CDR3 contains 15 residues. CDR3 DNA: TGTGCCAGCAGCCCCCCGGGACAGGAAAACTATGGCTACACCTTC. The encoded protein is CASSPPGQENYGYTF.

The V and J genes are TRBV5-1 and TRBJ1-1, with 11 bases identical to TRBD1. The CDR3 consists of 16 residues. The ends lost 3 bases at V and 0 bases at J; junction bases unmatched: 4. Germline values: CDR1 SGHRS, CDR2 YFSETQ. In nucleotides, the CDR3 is TGCGCCAGCAGCTCGGGACAGGGGGATGTGAACACTGAAGCTTTCTTT. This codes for CASSSGQGDVNTEAFF. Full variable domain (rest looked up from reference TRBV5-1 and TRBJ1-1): KAGVTQTPRYLIKTRGQQVTLSCSPISGHRSVSWYQQTPGQGLQFLFEYFSETQRNKGNFPGRFSGRQFSNSRSEMNVSTLELGDSALYLCASSSGQGDVNTEAFFGQGTRLTVV.

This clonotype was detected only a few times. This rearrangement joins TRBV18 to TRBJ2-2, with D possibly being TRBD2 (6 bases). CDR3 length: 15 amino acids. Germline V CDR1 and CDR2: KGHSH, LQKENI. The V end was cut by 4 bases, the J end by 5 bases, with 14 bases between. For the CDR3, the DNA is TGTGCCAGCTCACAAGAAGGGAGGCATACCGGGGAGCTGTTTTTT. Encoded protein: CASSQEGRHTGELFF. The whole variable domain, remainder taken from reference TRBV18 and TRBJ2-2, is NAGVMQNPRHLVRRRGQEARLRCSPMKGHSHVYWYRQLPEEGLKFMVYLQKENIIDESGMPKERFSAEFPKEGPSILRIQQVVRGDSAAYFCASSQEGRHTGELFFGEGSRLTVL.

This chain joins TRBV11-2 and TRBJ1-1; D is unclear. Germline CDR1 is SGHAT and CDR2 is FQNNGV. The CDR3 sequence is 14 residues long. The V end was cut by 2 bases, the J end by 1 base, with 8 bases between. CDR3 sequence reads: CASSLILRNTEAFF. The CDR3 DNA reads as TGTGCCAGCAGCTTAATCCTGAGGAACACTGAAGCTTTCTTT. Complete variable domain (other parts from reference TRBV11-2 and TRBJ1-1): EAGVAQSPRYKIIEKRQSVAFWCNPISGHATLYWYQQILGQGPKLLIQFQNNGVVDDSQLPKDRFSAERLKGVDSTLKIQPAKLEDSAVYLCASSLILRNTEAFFGQGTRLTVV.

CDR3 sequence: CASSASDRGAYGYTF. The CDR3, as DNA: TGCGCCAGCAGCGCTTCTGACAGGGGTGCATATGGCTACACCTTC. The genes are TRBV5-1 and TRBJ1-2, with 8 bases lining up with TRBD1. After removal of 4 bases from V and 5 bases from J, the junction contained 10 bases not matched to a gene. Per germline, CDR1 SGHRS and CDR2 YFSETQ. This CDR3 has 15 residues.

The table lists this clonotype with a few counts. CDR3 amino acids: CASSYEAAVTQYF. The CDR3 region has the DNA TGTGCCAGCAGTTACGAGGCCGCGGTGACCCAGTACTTC. V is TRBV6-5 and J is TRBJ2-5; unclear D gene. V lost 2 bases and J 7 bases, leaving 11 bases between the germline ends. The CDR3 runs to 13 residues. Germline lookup yields CDR1 MNHEY and CDR2 SVGAGI.

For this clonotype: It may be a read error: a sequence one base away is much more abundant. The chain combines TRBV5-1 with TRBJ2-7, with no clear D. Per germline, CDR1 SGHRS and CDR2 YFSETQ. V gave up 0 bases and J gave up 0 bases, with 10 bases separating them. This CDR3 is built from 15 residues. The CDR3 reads CASSLADTPSYEQYF. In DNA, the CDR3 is TGCGCCAGCAGCTTGGCTGACACACCCTCCTACGAGCAGTACTTC. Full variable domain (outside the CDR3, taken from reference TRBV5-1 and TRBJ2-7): KAGVTQTPRYLIKTRGQQVTLSCSPISGHRSVSWYQQTPGQGLQFLFEYFSETQRNKGNFPGRFSGRQFSNSRSEMNVSTLELGDSALYLCASSLADTPSYEQYFGPGTRLTVT.

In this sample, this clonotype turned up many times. Here the CDR3 reads CATSNRNIQYF. The CDR3 DNA follows: TGTGCCACCAGCAACAGGAACATTCAGTACTTC. V and J are TRBV15 and TRBJ2-4; a weak D match, TRBD1 (5 bases). Between the trimmed V and J ends, which lost 4 bases and 7 bases, there was a span of 5 bases. This CDR3 comprises 11 residues. Germline values: CDR1 LNHNV, CDR2 YYDKDF (reference sequence).

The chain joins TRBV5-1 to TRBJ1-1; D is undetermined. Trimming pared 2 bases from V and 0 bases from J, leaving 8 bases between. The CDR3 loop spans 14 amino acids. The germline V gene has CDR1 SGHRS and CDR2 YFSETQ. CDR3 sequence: CASSFTALNTEAFF. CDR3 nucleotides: TGCGCCAGCAGCTTCACAGCCCTGAACACTGAAGCTTTCTTT.

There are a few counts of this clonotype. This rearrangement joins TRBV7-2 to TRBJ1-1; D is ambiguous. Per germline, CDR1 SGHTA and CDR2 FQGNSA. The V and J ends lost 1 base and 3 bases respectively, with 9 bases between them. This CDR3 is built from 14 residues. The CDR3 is CASSLDWLYTEAFF. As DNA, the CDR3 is TGTGCCAGCAGCTTAGATTGGTTATACACTGAAGCTTTCTTT.

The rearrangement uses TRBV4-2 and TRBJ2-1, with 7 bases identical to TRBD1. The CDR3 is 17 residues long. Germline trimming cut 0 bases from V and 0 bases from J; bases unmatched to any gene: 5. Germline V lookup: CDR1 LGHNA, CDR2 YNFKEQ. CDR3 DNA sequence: TGTGCCAGCAGCCAAGATCCGACAGGGAGCTCCTACAATGAGCAGTTCTTC. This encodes CASSQDPTGSSYNEQFF.

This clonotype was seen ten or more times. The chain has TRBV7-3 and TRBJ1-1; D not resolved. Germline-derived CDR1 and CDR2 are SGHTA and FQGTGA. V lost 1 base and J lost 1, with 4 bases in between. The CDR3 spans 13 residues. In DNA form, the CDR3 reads TGTGCCAGCAGCTTAATGCCGAACACTGAAGCTTTCTTT. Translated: CASSLMPNTEAFF. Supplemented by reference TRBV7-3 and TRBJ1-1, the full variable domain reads GAGVSQTPSNKVTEKGKYVELRCDPISGHTALYWYRQSLGQGPEFLIYFQGTGAADDSGLPNDRFFAVRPEGSVSTLKIQRTERGDSAVYLCASSLMPNTEAFFGQGTRLTVV.

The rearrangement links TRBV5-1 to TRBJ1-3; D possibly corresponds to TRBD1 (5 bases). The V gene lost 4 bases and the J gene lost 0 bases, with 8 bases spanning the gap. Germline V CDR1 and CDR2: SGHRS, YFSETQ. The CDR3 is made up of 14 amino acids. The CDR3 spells CASSIGHSGNTIYF. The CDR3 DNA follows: TGCGCCAGCAGCATTGGACACTCTGGAAACACCATATATTTT.

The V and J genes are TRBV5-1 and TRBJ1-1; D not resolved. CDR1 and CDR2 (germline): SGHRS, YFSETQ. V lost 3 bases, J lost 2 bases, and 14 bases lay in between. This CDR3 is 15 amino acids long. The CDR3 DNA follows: TGCGCCAGCAGCTCACGAACCGGCGGTAACACTGAAGCTTTCTTT. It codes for CASSSRTGGNTEAFF.

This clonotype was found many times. This chain's CDR3 is CASSLVSTDGYNEQFF. CDR3 sequence (DNA): TGTGCCAGCAGCTTAGTGTCAACGGACGGCTACAATGAGCAGTTCTTC. V and J are TRBV13 and TRBJ2-1; D is ambiguous. CDR1 and CDR2 from the germline V gene are PRHDT and FYEKMQ (reference sequence). The CDR3 has 16 residues. V lost 1 base to trimming and J lost 3 bases, with 13 bases between them.